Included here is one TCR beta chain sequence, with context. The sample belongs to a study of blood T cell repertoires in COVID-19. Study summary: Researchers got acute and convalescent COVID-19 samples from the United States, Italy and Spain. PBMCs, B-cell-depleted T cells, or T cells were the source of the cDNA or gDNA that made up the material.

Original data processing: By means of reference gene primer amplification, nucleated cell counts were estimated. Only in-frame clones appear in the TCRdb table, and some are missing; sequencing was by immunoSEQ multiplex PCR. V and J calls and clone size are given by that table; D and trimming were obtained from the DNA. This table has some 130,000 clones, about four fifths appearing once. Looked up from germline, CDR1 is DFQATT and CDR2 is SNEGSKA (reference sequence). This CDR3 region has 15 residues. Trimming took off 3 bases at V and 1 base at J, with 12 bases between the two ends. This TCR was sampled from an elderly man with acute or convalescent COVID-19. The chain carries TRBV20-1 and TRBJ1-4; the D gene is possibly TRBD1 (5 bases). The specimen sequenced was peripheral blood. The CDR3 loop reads CSASTGRGTNEKLFF. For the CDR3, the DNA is TGCAGTGCTAGTACAGGCCGTGGAACTAATGAAAAACTGTTTTTT.